The rows below give T cell receptor beta chains drawn from one sample of a study of T cells after posttransplantation cyclophosphamide. Here immunoSEQ multiplex PCR was the method, and the copy in TCRdb shows in-frame clones only, minus some. In total the sample includes about 24,000 clones, none of them seen once. Sequencing was carried out using PBMCs. Receptor source: a woman aged 50 to 65 in good health, CMV-negative, and a related stem cell transplant donor. Both conserved end residues are part of each CDR3. The D gene is left open where the match is weak. The size entry gives once, few, many or a size class.

TRBV5-1	TRBJ1-2	many	.	CASSLRGAPNYGYTF	TGCGCCAGCAGCTTACGGGGAGCCCCTAACTATGGCTACACCTTC
TRBV29-1	TRBJ1-2	many	.	CSVENYIGQPNYGYTF	TGCAGCGTTGAAAACTACATCGGACAGCCAAACTATGGCTACACCTTC
TRBV2	TRBJ2-7	many	.	CASSVEQSTYEQYF	TGTGCCAGCAGTGTAGAACAGTCTACCTACGAGCAGTACTTC
TRBV6-6	TRBJ1-6	many	.	CASRFHRSGNSPLHF	TGTGCCAGCAGATTCCACAGGTCCGGGAATTCACCCCTCCACTTT
TRBV7-2	TRBJ1-6	few	.	CASSLYGSYNSPLHF	TGTGCCAGCAGCTTATACGGGTCCTATAATTCACCCCTCCACTTT
TRBV6-1	TRBJ2-5	many	.	CASSRDPGETQYF	TGTGCCAGCAGTCGGGATCCCGGGGAGACCCAGTACTTC
TRBV7-7	TRBJ1-5	many	.	CASSPDQPQHF	TGTGCCAGCAGCCCTGATCAGCCCCAGCATTTT
TRBV19	TRBJ2-7	many	.	CASSKGLSSYEQYF	TGTGCCAGTAGCAAAGGACTCAGCTCCTACGAGCAGTACTTC
TRBV7-9	TRBJ1-1	many	TRBD1	CASSSGQVMNTEAFF	TGTGCCAGCAGCTCCGGACAGGTTATGAACACTGAAGCTTTCTTT
TRBV11-3	TRBJ2-1	many	.	CASSLNAGTYNEQFF	TGTGCCAGCAGCCTCAACGCCGGGACTTACAATGAGCAGTTCTTC
TRBV19	TRBJ2-5	many	TRBD2	CASSRASGKQETQYF	TGTGCCAGTAGTAGGGCTAGCGGGAAACAAGAGACCCAGTACTTC
TRBV30	TRBJ2-7	many	.	CAWSERQEQYF	TGTGCCTGGAGTGAAAGACAGGAGCAGTACTTC
TRBV13	TRBJ1-4	many	TRBD1	CASSLSGGNEKLFF	TGTGCCAGCAGCTTATCAGGGGGCAATGAAAAACTGTTTTTT
TRBV19	TRBJ2-7	many	TRBD1	CASSGRQGAYEQYF	TGTGCCAGTAGTGGGCGACAGGGGGCCTACGAGCAGTACTTC
TRBV28	TRBJ2-1	many	.	CASSTLDYLSYNEQFF	TGTGCCAGCAGTACTCTAGACTACCTCTCCTACAATGAGCAGTTCTTC
TRBV19	TRBJ2-7	many	TRBD1	CASSMGTEPHEQYF	TGTGCCAGTAGTATGGGGACAGAGCCCCACGAGCAGTACTTC
TRBV6-6	TRBJ1-4	many	.	CASSYSIRATNEKLFF	TGTGCCAGCAGTTACTCGATCCGAGCAACTAATGAAAAACTGTTTTTT
TRBV27	TRBJ2-3	many	TRBD1	CASSLEDRTTDTQYF	TGTGCCAGCAGTTTAGAGGACAGGACCACAGATACGCAGTATTTT
TRBV27	TRBJ2-2	many	TRBD1	CASSPWTGWVGELFF	TGTGCCAGCAGTCCCTGGACAGGGTGGGTCGGGGAGCTGTTTTTT
TRBV4-2	TRBJ1-2	many	TRBD1	CASSQETGISKGYTF	TGTGCCAGCAGCCAAGAGACAGGGATCAGCAAGGGCTACACCTTC
TRBV5-5	TRBJ1-5	many	TRBD1	CASRDQGVNQPQHF	TGTGCCAGCAGGGACCAGGGGGTTAATCAGCCCCAGCATTTT
TRBV27	TRBJ2-3	many	.	CASSFQLAGTDTQYF	TGTGCCAGCAGTTTCCAACTAGCAGGCACAGATACGCAGTATTTT
TRBV19	TRBJ2-7	many	.	CASSIFRGPLYEQYF	TGTGCCAGTAGTATCTTCAGGGGACCCCTCTACGAGCAGTACTTC
TRBV5-1	TRBJ2-5	many	TRBD2	CASKPGTRGETQYF	TGCGCCAGCAAACCGGGGACTAGAGGGGAGACCCAGTACTTC
TRBV5-6	TRBJ1-5	many	TRBD1	CASGQQGSLGQPQHF	TGTGCCAGCGGCCAACAGGGGAGCCTTGGCCAGCCCCAGCATTTT
TRBV15	TRBJ2-1	medium-sized	TRBD1	CATSTGTGDVNEQFF	TGTGCCACCAGCACAGGGACAGGGGACGTCAATGAGCAGTTCTTC
TRBV19	TRBJ2-2	many	.	CATGGEGGGRNTGELFF	TGTGCCACCGGCGGGGAAGGGGGCGGTCGGAACACCGGGGAGCTGTTTTTT
TRBV19	TRBJ1-6	many	.	CASSMQGQALGLVSPLHF	TGTGCCAGTAGTATGCAAGGCCAGGCTCTCGGTTTAGTGTCACCCCTCCACTTT
TRBV2	TRBJ2-5	many	TRBD2	CASRVAGGGGETQYF	TGTGCCAGCAGGGTAGCGGGAGGGGGAGGGGAGACCCAGTACTTC
TRBV7-9	TRBJ1-2	many	TRBD1	CASSFSQGDGYTF	TGTGCCAGCAGCTTTAGCCAGGGGGACGGCTACACCTTC
TRBV5-1	TRBJ2-1	many	TRBD2	CASSLRLAAYNEQFF	TGCGCCAGCAGCCTTCGACTAGCGGCCTACAATGAGCAGTTCTTC
TRBV2	TRBJ2-7	many	TRBD1	CASSEGQGDHEQYF	TGTGCCAGCAGTGAGGGACAGGGTGACCACGAGCAGTACTTC
TRBV29-1	TRBJ2-2	many	.	CSVEDLEGTGGELFF	TGCAGCGTTGAAGATCTGGAGGGCACGGGCGGGGAGCTGTTTTTT
TRBV2	TRBJ2-1	many	.	CASSATGDPRYNEQFF	TGTGCCAGCAGTGCGACGGGGGACCCGCGCTACAATGAGCAGTTCTTC
TRBV15	TRBJ1-4	many	.	CATSRDRSGSNEKLFF	TGTGCCACCAGCAGAGATCGATCAGGGTCTAATGAAAAACTGTTTTTT
TRBV4-3	TRBJ1-2	many	.	CASSQGDFGYGYTF	TGCGCCAGCAGCCAAGGGGACTTCGGGTATGGCTACACCTTC
TRBV7-6	TRBJ2-4	many	.	CASSQTAGGLGAKNIQYF	TGTGCCAGCAGCCAAACCGCCGGAGGGCTTGGAGCCAAAAACATTCAGTACTTC
TRBV19	TRBJ2-3	many	.	CASSYTARLTNTDTQYF	TGTGCCAGTAGTTATACCGCTCGCCTGACTAACACAGATACGCAGTATTTT
TRBV5-6	TRBJ2-1	many	.	CASSLGGNPYNEQFF	TGTGCCAGCAGTCTGGGGGGAAACCCCTACAATGAGCAGTTCTTC
TRBV5-1	TRBJ2-5	many	TRBD1	CASSLETGQETQYF	TGCGCCAGCAGCTTGGAGACAGGGCAAGAGACCCAGTACTTC
TRBV27	TRBJ1-2	many	.	CASRPRRIPEDYGYTF	TGTGCCAGCAGGCCCCGGAGAATACCTGAAGACTATGGCTACACCTTC
TRBV5-1	TRBJ2-1	many	TRBD2	CASSFLSGSSYNEQFF	TGCGCCAGCAGCTTTCTTAGCGGGAGCTCCTACAATGAGCAGTTCTTC
TRBV7-8	TRBJ1-1	many	TRBD1	CASSLVPLGQGWEQNTEAFF	TGTGCCAGCAGCTTAGTCCCACTCGGACAGGGATGGGAGCAAAACACTGAAGCTTTCTTT
TRBV19	TRBJ1-2	many	TRBD1	CASSIDRGYGYTF	TGTGCCAGTAGTATCGACAGGGGGTATGGCTACACCTTC
TRBV6-4	TRBJ2-1	many	.	CASSEQGSYNEQFF	TGTGCCAGCAGTGAACAGGGCTCCTACAATGAGCAGTTCTTC
TRBV6-4	TRBJ2-7	few	TRBD1	CASTEPGQVYEQYF	TGTGCCAGCACCGAACCGGGACAGGTATACGAGCAGTACTTC
TRBV5-1	TRBJ2-3	many	TRBD1	CASSYGQGTTDTQYF	TGCGCCAGCAGCTACGGACAGGGGACTACAGATACGCAGTATTTT
TRBV6-1	TRBJ1-3	many	TRBD1	CASSEGTGGYRRDTIYF	TGTGCCAGCAGTGAAGGGACAGGGGGCTATCGGAGGGACACCATATATTTT
TRBV28	TRBJ2-7	many	.	CASSPPQTRKRDEQYF	TGTGCCAGCAGTCCACCCCAGACGAGAAAGAGGGACGAGCAGTACTTC
TRBV27	TRBJ1-1	many	.	CASSKEPRGYGAFF	TGTGCCAGCAGTAAAGAACCGAGAGGGTATGGGGCTTTCTTT
TRBV11-3	TRBJ2-1	many	TRBD2	CASSLGAGLAHEQFF	TGTGCCAGCAGCTTAGGGGCTGGACTAGCCCATGAGCAGTTCTTC
TRBV19	TRBJ2-3	many	TRBD2	CASSIAGGRDTQYF	TGTGCCAGTAGTATAGCGGGGGGGAGAGATACGCAGTATTTT
TRBV2	TRBJ2-2	many	.	CASLRAGRHTGELFF	TGTGCCAGTTTAAGGGCAGGGCGGCACACCGGGGAGCTGTTTTTT
TRBV11-2	TRBJ2-2	many	TRBD2	CASSLRSVAGLNTGELFF	TGTGCCAGCAGCTTAAGGTCGGTAGCGGGATTGAACACCGGGGAGCTGTTTTTT
TRBV4-3	TRBJ1-4	many	.	CASSQDLRGVYEKLFF	TGCGCCAGCAGCCAAGATCTGCGGGGAGTTTATGAAAAACTGTTTTTT
TRBV7-9	TRBJ1-2	many	.	CASSLVESYGYTF	TGTGCCAGCAGCTTAGTGGAGTCGTACGGCTACACCTTC
TRBV19	TRBJ2-7	many	.	CASSRFDRNYEQYF	TGTGCCAGTAGTAGATTTGACAGAAACTACGAGCAGTACTTC
TRBV2	TRBJ2-6	many	.	CASASQGSGANVLTF	TGTGCCAGCGCCTCACAGGGATCTGGGGCCAACGTCCTGACTTTC